Listed here are 14 T cell receptor beta chains from one sample, sequenced in a study of beta chain features in type 1 diabetes. What was sequenced were expressed TCRB transcripts, since all of the isolated RNA had been reverse transcribed. Measured with immunoSEQ multiplex PCR; TCRdb has only the in-frame clones, and not every one. The sample carries around 300,000 clones, around 16% recorded once. Their recognized antigens are unknown. Study outcomes and limitations: In every one of the four CD4+ subsets, TCRB CDR3s were moderately but significantly shorter in Type 1 diabetes patients.

Sequencing was done on a sample of naive CD4+ T cells from blood. These receptors came from a man between 18 and 35 years old with type 1 diabetes.

About this clone: Other DNA sequences within the sample encode an identical CDR3. This chain links TRBV18 with TRBJ1-1; no reliable D call. CDR1 KGHSH and CDR2 LQKENI come from the germline V gene. This CDR3 spans 13 amino acids. V lost 2 bases and J lost 2, with 6 bases in between. CDR3 nucleotides: TGTGCCAGCTCACCATCCGTAAACACTGAAGCTTTCTTT. Its protein is CASSPSVNTEAFF.

This clone was counted only a few times. The chain has TRBV10-3 and TRBJ2-3, with D possibly TRBD1 on 5 matching bases. This CDR3 region has 17 residues. Per the germline V gene, CDR1 is ENHRY and CDR2 is SYGVKD. The ends were cut back, 0 bases at V and 0 bases at J, with 13 bases in the middle. CDR3 DNA sequence: TGTGCCATCAGTGAGTCGCGGCAGGGCTCTAGCACAGATACGCAGTATTTT. It codes for CAISESRQGSSTDTQYF.

This clone came up once. The chain carries TRBV9 and TRBJ2-3; TRBD2 aligns across 9 bases. The germline V gene encodes CDR1 SGDLS and CDR2 YYNGEE. This CDR3 region has 15 residues. J gave up 5 bases and V 0 bases, and 4 bases lay outside the gene matches. CDR3 sequence (DNA): TGTGCCAGCAGCGTAGGAGCGGGGGGAAAAGATACGCAGTATTTT. Translated, it gives CASSVGAGGKDTQYF.

This clone was seen a few times. This chain links TRBV28 with TRBJ2-1, with D possibly matching TRBD2 (6 bases). From germline, CDR1 is MDHEN and CDR2 SYDVKM. Trimming left V 7 bases short and J 12 bases short, with 16 bases between. The CDR3 has 12 residues. The CDR3 sequence: CASKEGTSAQFF. The CDR3 DNA sequence: TGTGCCAGCAAGGAGGGTACGTCTGCGCAGTTCTTC. The whole variable domain, filled in from reference TRBV28 and TRBJ2-1, reads DVKVTQSSRYLVKRTGEKVFLECVQDMDHENMFWYRQDPGLGLRLIYFSYDVKMKEKGDIPEGYSVSREKKERFSLILESASTNQTSMYLCASKEGTSAQFFGPGTRLTVL.

This clone was recorded a few times. The CDR3 protein is CASSLVRQGGNEQFF. CDR3 nucleotide sequence: TGTGCCAGCAGCTTGGTACGGCAAGGAGGCAATGAGCAGTTCTTC. V is TRBV5-4 and J is TRBJ2-1; perhaps TRBD2 as D (5 bases). This CDR3 region has 15 residues. The V gene lost 0 bases and the J gene lost 6 bases, with 13 bases spanning the gap. Germline CDR1 SGHNT, CDR2 YYREEE (reference sequence).

This clone showed up just a few times. V is TRBV5-5 and J is TRBJ1-5, with a tentative D call TRBD1 (5 bases). V shed 4 bases and J shed 4 bases, with 9 bases lying between them. Germline V CDR1 and CDR2: SGHKS, YYEKEE (reference sequence). This CDR3 is 13 amino acids long. As DNA, the CDR3 is TGTGCCAGCAGCCTTAGGGGAAATCAGCCCCAGCATTTT. Translating gives CASSLRGNQPQHF.

In its sample, this clone was seen a few times. The chain joins TRBV4-3 to TRBJ2-1, with 10 bases identical to TRBD2. The CDR3 consists of 15 residues. The germline gives CDR1 LGHNA, CDR2 YSLEER. V was clipped by 4 bases and J by 5 bases; unmatched bases: 5. The CDR3 here is CASSPAGGPDNEQFF. In DNA, the CDR3 is TGCGCCAGCAGCCCAGCGGGGGGGCCCGACAATGAGCAGTTCTTC.

The CDR3 DNA reads TGTGCCAGCAGTTACCCCTCCGGGGGGAGGTTCTACGAGCAGTACTTC. Protein: CASSYPSGGRFYEQYF. V usage is TRBV6-5 and J usage is TRBJ2-7; TRBD2 agrees at 7 bases. The junction had 10 bases not matched to a gene; V was cut back by 2 bases and J by 3 bases. Germline CDR1 MNHEY, CDR2 SVGAGI. The CDR3 consists of 16 residues.

This clone showed up just a few times. The gene calls are TRBV28 and TRBJ2-3, with 11 bases aligning to TRBD2. The V segment lost 3 bases and the J segment 4 bases; nucleotides outside the gene matches: 6. The CDR3 totals 16 residues. The germline V gene encodes CDR1 MDHEN and CDR2 SYDVKM. As DNA, the CDR3 is TGTGCCAGCAGTTTTACTAGCGGGAGTGGAGCAGATACGCAGTATTTT. Protein sequence: CASSFTSGSGADTQYF.

The chain recombines TRBV5-4 with TRBJ2-1; D may be TRBD2 (7 bases). The germline V gene encodes CDR1 SGHNT and CDR2 YYREEE (reference sequence). V was clipped by 0 bases and J by 2 bases, with 15 bases between them. This CDR3 has 17 amino acids. The CDR3 sequence: CASSLVQAGATYNEQFF. As DNA, the CDR3 is TGTGCCAGCAGCTTGGTGCAGGCGGGGGCGACCTACAATGAGCAGTTCTTC. Supplemented by reference TRBV5-4 and TRBJ2-1, the full variable domain reads ETGVTQSPTHLIKTRGQQVTLRCSSQSGHNTVSWYQQALGQGPQFIFQYYREEENGRGNFPPRFSGLQFPNYSSELNVNALELDDSALYLCASSLVQAGATYNEQFFGPGTRLTVL.

This clone was recorded a few times. CDR3 DNA: TGCGCCAGCAGCTTCCGGGACTCTCCCTCTGGGGCCAACGTCCTGACTTTC. Translation gives CASSFRDSPSGANVLTF. The chain recombines TRBV4-1 with TRBJ2-6, with D perhaps TRBD2 (6 bases). Per the germline V gene, CDR1 is MGHRA and CDR2 is YSYEKL. The CDR3 is 17 residues long. Trimming removed 5 bases from V and 0 bases from J, with 14 bases in between.

This clone was detected only a few times. The rearrangement links TRBV9 to TRBJ2-1; 11 nucleotides line up with TRBD1. Germline values: CDR1 SGDLS, CDR2 YYNGEE. Losses at the gene ends were 6 bases for V and 6 bases for J; bases not matched to a gene: 8. CDR3 length: 15 amino acids. CDR3 in DNA: TGTGCCAGCAAAGCCGGACAGGGGGCTGGCAATGAGCAGTTCTTC. Its protein product is CASKAGQGAGNEQFF. The whole variable domain, filled in from reference TRBV9 and TRBJ2-1, reads DSGVTQTPKHLITATGQRVTLRCSPRSGDLSVYWYQQSLDQGLQFLIQYYNGEERAKGNILERFSAQQFPDLHSELNLSSLELGDSALYFCASKAGQGAGNEQFFGPGTRLTVL.

The gene calls are TRBV21-1 and TRBJ1-5; the table's D call, TRBD1, has no DNA check behind it. TRBV21-1 is a pseudogene locus. This CDR3 region has 17 residues. The CDR3, as DNA: TGTGCCAGCCTCTCCCCGGGACAGGGGCTCTTCTGTCAGCCCCAGCATTTT. As protein: CASLSPGQGLFCQPQHF.

The chain couples TRBV7-9 to TRBJ2-2; 15 nucleotides match TRBD2. V was pared by 4 bases and J by 7 bases, with 4 bases of the junction left unmatched. The V gene's germline CDR1 is SEHNR and CDR2 FQNEAQ (reference sequence). This CDR3 is 16 amino acids long. This chain's CDR3 is CASSSGLAGGNGELFF. For the CDR3, the DNA is TGTGCCAGCAGCTCGGGACTAGCGGGAGGAAACGGGGAGCTGTTTTTT.